The rows below give T cell receptor beta chains drawn from one sample of a study of blood T cells in healthy people across ages. MiXCR, run by TCRdb on the 5' RACE reads, gives a single entry per CDR3 protein. The table records 700,000 to 1,000,000 distinct CDR3 sequences, approximately 48% of them present only once. Sample: blood. These receptors were collected from a man aged 55 to 69 in good health. Both conserved end residues are part of each CDR3. The D gene is left open where the match is weak. Rows give clone size only sometimes, using once, few, many, or a class for an expanded clone.

cdr3_length	v_call	j_call	clone_size	d_call	cdr3_aa	cdr3_nt
11	TRBV25-1	TRBJ1-1	once	NA	CASSAYIEAFF	TGTGCCAGCAGTGCGTACATTGAAGCTTTCTTT
12	TRBV7-2	TRBJ1-1	NA	NA	CASSSSGTEAFF	TGTGCCAGCAGCAGTAGTGGCACTGAAGCTTTCTTT
17	TRBV20-1	TRBJ2-3	NA	NA	CSASRQVLDSSTDTQYF	TGCAGTGCTAGCAGGCAGGTACTCGATTCTAGCACAGATACGCAGTATTTT
10	TRBV20-1	TRBJ2-7	NA	NA	CSVTAYEQYF	TGCAGTGTTACAGCCTACGAGCAGTACTTC
15	TRBV28	TRBJ1-2	NA	TRBD1	CASSSTGTDTGGYTF	TGTGCCAGCAGTTCTACCGGGACAGATACCGGTGGCTACACCTTC
15	TRBV7-2	TRBJ2-3	NA	TRBD1	CASSLGRGYIDTQYF	TGTGCCAGCAGCTTAGGCAGGGGGTATATAGATACGCAGTATTTT
15	TRBV12-3/TRBV12-4	TRBJ2-3	few	NA	CASRLYGAHTDTQYF	TGTGCCAGCAGGCTCTACGGGGCCCACACAGATACGCAGTATTTT
14	TRBV20-1	TRBJ1-1	NA	NA	CSASVGGMNTEAFF	TGCAGTGCTAGCGTCGGGGGCATGAACACTGAAGCTTTCTTT
16	TRBV2	TRBJ2-3	NA	TRBD2	CASSEVLAGWTDTQYF	TGTGCCAGCAGTGAAGTTCTAGCGGGGTGGACAGATACGCAGTATTTT
14	TRBV9	TRBJ2-7	few	NA	CASSVAFQSYEQYF	TGTGCCAGCAGCGTAGCTTTTCAGTCCTACGAGCAGTACTTC
12	TRBV7-9	TRBJ2-2	few	NA	CASAPDTGELFF	TGTGCCAGCGCTCCAGACACCGGGGAGCTGTTTTTT
16	TRBV3-1	TRBJ2-3	NA	TRBD1	CASSQQGARSAGTQYF	TGTGCCAGCAGCCAACAGGGGGCGAGGTCCGCAGGTACGCAGTATTTT
14	TRBV20-1	TRBJ1-2	few	TRBD1	CSARVQGVTYGYTF	TGCAGTGCTAGGGTTCAGGGGGTTACCTATGGCTACACCTTC
18	TRBV7-2	TRBJ2-5	few	TRBD2	CASSPVGTSGGGRETQYF	TGTGCCAGCAGCCCCGTCGGGACTAGCGGGGGTGGGAGAGAGACCCAGTACTTC
16	TRBV7-2	TRBJ2-5	few	NA	CASSLAGAGTEETQYF	TGTGCCAGCAGCTTAGCGGGGGCGGGGACCGAAGAGACCCAGTACTTC
10	TRBV29-1	TRBJ1-2	NA	NA	CSVDSCGYTF	TGCAGCGTTGACAGCTGTGGTTACACCTTC
13	TRBV5-8	TRBJ1-1	NA	NA	CASSWERGSEAFF	TGTGCCAGCAGCTGGGAAAGGGGTAGTGAAGCTTTCTTT
13	TRBV7-2	TRBJ1-5	few	NA	CASSPQANQPQHF	TGTGCCAGCAGCCCCCAGGCCAATCAGCCCCAGCATTTT
14	TRBV7-9	TRBJ1-5	few	NA	CASSLGGVVQPQHF	TGTGCCAGCAGCTTAGGGGGAGTCGTTCAGCCCCAGCATTTT
15	TRBV24-1	TRBJ2-1	NA	NA	CATSGSFQGNNEQFF	TGTGCCACCAGTGGGTCATTTCAGGGAAACAATGAGCAGTTCTTC
14	TRBV7-6	TRBJ2-1	NA	NA	CAGSLAQGDNEQFF	TGTGCCGGCAGCTTAGCTCAAGGTGACAATGAGCAGTTCTTC
14	TRBV20-1	TRBJ2-3	NA	NA	CSARGHQNTDTQYF	TGCAGTGCGCGGGGACACCAAAACACAGATACGCAGTATTTT
14	TRBV2	TRBJ2-1	few	NA	CASGSNRQGDEQFF	TGTGCCAGCGGATCAAATCGGCAGGGTGATGAGCAGTTCTTC
16	TRBV12-3/TRBV12-4	TRBJ1-5	NA	TRBD1	CASSLHRGQNNQPQHF	TGTGCCAGCAGCCTTCACAGGGGGCAGAACAATCAGCCCCAGCATTTT
15	TRBV5-1	TRBJ2-5	NA	NA	CASSKTTGRQETQYF	TGCGCCAGCAGCAAAACGACAGGCCGCCAAGAGACCCAGTACTTC
16	TRBV14	TRBJ2-3	NA	NA	CASSQGTTGRSDTQYF	TGTGCCAGCAGCCAAGGAACTACCGGGAGATCAGATACGCAGTATTTT
14	TRBV12-3/TRBV12-4	TRBJ1-2	NA	NA	CASSTQQGLYGYTF	TGTGCCAGCAGTACGCAACAGGGTCTCTATGGCTACACCTTC
14	TRBV28	TRBJ2-1	few	NA	CASNQAGSYNEQFF	TGTGCCAGCAATCAGGCCGGATCCTACAATGAGCAGTTCTTC
17	TRBV4-3	TRBJ2-1	NA	TRBD1	CASSQDRGQGAYNEQFF	TGCGCCAGCAGCCAAGACCGGGGACAGGGGGCCTACAATGAGCAGTTCTTC
13	TRBV6-2/TRBV6-3	TRBJ2-7	NA	NA	CASGPSGHYEQYF	TGTGCCAGCGGCCCCTCGGGGCACTACGAGCAGTACTTC
14	TRBV7-9	TRBJ1-1	NA	NA	CASSVGTTNTEAFF	TGTGCCAGCAGCGTAGGGACAACGAACACTGAAGCTTTCTTT
14	TRBV28	TRBJ1-2	NA	NA	CASSPSGAIYGYTF	TGTGCCAGCAGCCCCTCGGGGGCCATCTATGGCTACACCTTC
17	TRBV4-3	TRBJ2-5	few	TRBD1	CASSQDRSGTAQETQYF	TGCGCCAGCAGCCAAGATCGGTCCGGGACAGCCCAAGAGACCCAGTACTTC
15	TRBV27	TRBJ2-2	NA	NA	CASREVGSLAGELFF	TGTGCCAGCAGGGAGGTGGGAAGTCTAGCCGGGGAGCTGTTTTTT
15	TRBV7-8	TRBJ2-3	NA	NA	CASSSLAASPDTQYF	TGTGCCAGCAGCTCTTTAGCGGCCTCCCCAGATACGCAGTATTTT
12	TRBV28	TRBJ1-5	NA	NA	CASTPGNQPQHF	TGTGCCAGCACACCAGGCAATCAGCCCCAGCATTTT
14	TRBV20-1	TRBJ2-3	NA	TRBD2	CSARTSGGRDTQYF	TGCAGTGCTCGGACTAGCGGGGGGAGGGATACGCAGTATTTT
17	TRBV20-1	TRBJ2-1	NA	TRBD2	CSARDSSGGNSYNEQFF	TGCAGTGCTAGAGATAGTAGCGGGGGGAACTCCTACAATGAGCAGTTCTTC
14	TRBV20-1	TRBJ2-3	NA	TRBD1	CSARDRTGSDTQYF	TGCAGTGCTAGAGATCGGACAGGGTCAGATACGCAGTATTTT
15	TRBV7-2	TRBJ2-1	few	TRBD1	CASSPDRVGLNEQFF	TGTGCCAGCAGCCCAGACAGGGTAGGTCTCAATGAGCAGTTCTTC
18	TRBV5-1	TRBJ2-1	NA	NA	CASSPETGGLATINEQFF	TGCGCCAGCAGCCCCGAGACAGGGGGACTAGCGACCATTAATGAGCAGTTCTTC
17	TRBV5-5	TRBJ2-7	few	TRBD1	CASSTNTDRVPSYEQYF	TGTGCCAGCAGCACGAACACGGACAGGGTTCCCTCCTACGAGCAGTACTTC
12	TRBV20-1	TRBJ2-2	NA	NA	CSARAWAGELFF	TGCAGTGCCCGGGCGTGGGCCGGGGAGCTGTTTTTT
14	TRBV5-1	TRBJ2-1	once	NA	CASSLAVGNNEQFF	TGCGCCAGCAGCTTGGCCGTGGGCAACAATGAGCAGTTCTTC